This TCR beta chain was sequenced in a study of blood T cell repertoires in COVID-19. V shed 4 bases, J shed 8 bases, and the junction held 13 bases outside the gene matches. The CDR3 runs to 16 residues. Germline CDR1 reads WNHNN; CDR2 reads SYGVQD (reference sequence). Repertoires were generated with immunoSEQ multiplex PCR, while TCRdb's copy carries only in-frame clones and drops some. Among 310,000 or so clones listed, approximately 88% were seen once. The V call is TRBV10-1, the J call TRBJ2-1; 8 bases line up with TRBD2. The sequencing input was PBMCs or T cells enriched from blood (not recorded which). The sequence derives from a woman aged 35 to 49 who had recovered from COVID-19. CDR3 sequence: CASSAPGLGLGDEQFF. The CDR3 coding sequence is TGCGCCAGCAGTGCCCCGGGACTAGGACTTGGGGATGAGCAGTTCTTC.